The subject of this entry is one T cell receptor (beta chain). Its specificity is not known. Assay used: immunoSEQ multiplex PCR; TCRdb lists only in-frame clones, some missing. The table shows 21,000 or so clones, with over 75% occurring only once. The sample comes from a study of PD-1 blockade in classical Hodgkin lymphoma. Turning to the study itself: Once every 2 weeks, patients received intravenous nivolumab at 3 mg/kg.

Study results and limitations: Patients with an early start, nivolumab under 1 year after ASCT, were excluded. Significant TCR diversity gains by C4D1 occurred in CD4+ but not CD8+ cells.

Time point given: cycle 4 day 1 (C4D1), after 5 to 7 weeks of nivolumab. Every patient relapsed after autologous stem cell transplantation, and brentuximab vedotin exposure varied. The V end lost 4 bases, the J end lost 3 bases, and 10 bases lay between the germline ends. This CDR3 spans 14 amino acids. Germline V gene data show CDR1 as MNHNY and CDR2 as SVGAGI (reference sequence). The chain joins TRBV6-6 to TRBJ1-5; D is uncertain. The source was peripheral blood mononuclear cells (PBMCs), collected before the fourth cycle of nivolumab. This TCR derives from a human donor with classical Hodgkin lymphoma. The CDR3, as DNA: TGTGCCAGCAGTTTCCGGGCCCTCAATCAGCCCCAGCATTTT. Residues: CASSFRALNQPQHF.